The text below deals with one T cell receptor (beta chain). No antigen is known for it. 60 Vbeta and 13 Jbeta primers were used in PCR. The repertoire was sequenced with immunoSEQ multiplex PCR; TCRdb's copy has only in-frame clones and lacks some. The repertoire holds under 150,000 clones, 70% to 80% seen once, with roughly 4.2% in the top ten. CDR3 length equals 15 residues. Trimming took 7 bases from V and 3 from J, leaving 18 bases between them. Germline V lookup: CDR1 MNHNY, CDR2 SVGAGI (reference sequence). These data come from a study of cytomegalovirus exposure and HLA in healthy donors. Across the study: T cells numbering about 179 million yielded 117 million unique TCR beta sequences in an earlier analysis.

Study-wide findings and caveats: The study designated over 150 TCR beta chains cytomegalovirus-associated.

V is TRBV6-6 and J is TRBJ1-2; weak D call: TRBD1 (6 bases). Sequences were obtained from PBMCs. This receptor was identified in a woman aged 40 to 55 in good health and CMV-seropositive. The CDR3 region has the DNA TGTGCCAGCATTCGGGACACCAGGTTCGACTATGGCTACACCTTC. As protein: CASIRDTRFDYGYTF.